The 32 T cell receptor beta chains in this list originate from one sample, sequenced in a study of OX40 agonist ivuxolimab in advanced cancers. The method behind the library was the immunoSEQ multiplex PCR assay. Drawn from immuneACCESS, this table holds only the in-frame rearrangements with V and J called that TCRdb kept. Clones are partly lost; checked studies trace under half to an unresolved V gene and leave the rest unexplained. In all, the sample holds 60,000 to 85,000 clones, and 70% to 90% of those were seen once. The biggest ten clones account for 1.5% to 2% of the sample. This specimen was CD4+ or CD8+ T cells sorted from blood, taken in a trial of the OX40 agonist ivuxolimab. The source of these receptors is an adult with an advanced solid tumor such as melanoma, head and neck, liver or kidney cancer.

The chain employs TRBV6-1 and TRBJ1-4; D is uncertain. The CDR3 contains 14 residues. Trimming took 3 bases from V and 8 from J, leaving 13 bases between them. Germline CDR1 and CDR2: MNHNS and SASEGT. The CDR3 DNA sequence: TGTGCCAGCAGTGATACGGGGATGGGGGAAAAACTGTTTTTT. It encodes CASSDTGMGEKLFF.

The CDR3 DNA sequence: TGTGCCAGCAGCTTAGGGTGGACAGATACGCAGTATTTT. Translated: CASSLGWTDTQYF. The gene calls are TRBV7-2 and TRBJ2-3; no clear D gene. Germline V gene data show CDR1 as SGHTA and CDR2 as FQGNSA. The CDR3 sequence is 13 residues long. The V end was cut by 1 base, the J end by 3 bases, with 5 bases between.

J is TRBJ1-2 and V is TRBV7-8, with D tentatively TRBD1 (6 bases). The CDR3 has 15 residues. The germline V gene has CDR1 SGHVS and CDR2 FQNEAQ. V lost 2 bases, J lost 7 bases, and 17 bases lay in between. This chain's CDR3 is CASSLLGRTDGGYTF. The CDR3 DNA reads as TGTGCCAGCAGCTTATTAGGCCGGACAGATGGTGGCTACACCTTC.

V and J are TRBV19 and TRBJ1-1; weak D call: TRBD1 (6 bases). Trimming took 7 bases from V and 4 from J, leaving 19 bases between them. This CDR3 contains 15 residues. In germline, CDR1 is LNHDA, CDR2 SQIVND (reference sequence). The DNA of the CDR3 is TGTGCCAGTACTAACCTAAGAGGGGGGAGCACTGAAGCTTTCTTT. Protein product: CASTNLRGGSTEAFF.

The chain joins TRBV6-6 to TRBJ1-2; 10 bases are shared with TRBD1. Trimming took 2 bases from V and 6 from J; bases not matched to a gene: 3. This CDR3 comprises 14 residues. Per germline, CDR1 MNHNY and CDR2 SVGAGI (reference sequence). The CDR3 coding sequence is TGTGCCAGCAGTTACGACAGGGGGCCGGATGGCTACACCTTC. This codes for CASSYDRGPDGYTF.

The V gene is TRBV9, the J gene TRBJ2-3; D might be TRBD1 (6 bases). The CDR3 length is 15 residues. Germline assignment: CDR1 SGDLS and CDR2 YYNGEE. Trimming left V 0 bases short and J 5 bases short, with 13 bases between. The CDR3 sequence: CASSVVGAGGDTQYF. The CDR3 nucleotides are TGTGCCAGCAGCGTAGTGGGGGCCGGAGGAGATACGCAGTATTTT.

The chain recombines TRBV5-1 with TRBJ2-1; 7 bases fit TRBD1. Losses at the gene ends were 0 bases for V and 5 bases for J; bases not matched to a gene: 11. The germline gives CDR1 SGHRS, CDR2 YFSETQ. The CDR3 has 17 amino acids. For the CDR3, the DNA is TGCGCCAGCAGCTTGGCCGGGACAGTGCGGACAAACAATGAGCAGTTCTTC. Translation gives CASSLAGTVRTNNEQFF.

The chain has TRBV28 and TRBJ2-4; TRBD2 matches 7 bases. The germline V gene has CDR1 MDHEN and CDR2 SYDVKM. The CDR3 is 18 residues long. Germline trimming cut 4 bases from V and 5 bases from J; bases unmatched to any gene: 17. The CDR3 loop reads CASSSPLGGVAYQNIQYF. As DNA, the CDR3 is TGTGCCAGCAGTTCCCCTCTGGGGGGGGTGGCTTACCAAAACATTCAGTACTTC.

CDR3 sequence: CASSLPGGAYGYTF. The CDR3 DNA reads as TGTGCCAGCAGCTTACCAGGGGGGGCCTATGGCTACACCTTC. The chain has TRBV7-2 and TRBJ1-2, with 7 bases identical to TRBD1. The germline V gene encodes CDR1 SGHTA and CDR2 FQGNSA. V lost 2 bases, J lost 4 bases, and 4 bases stayed unmatched. The CDR3 totals 14 residues.

This chain joins TRBV7-2 and TRBJ2-5, with a weak D call TRBD1 (6 bases). This CDR3 is 16 amino acids long. Trimming shortened V by 1 base and J by 6 bases, and 18 bases separated the two germline ends. Germline CDR1 reads SGHTA; CDR2 reads FQGNSA. The CDR3 DNA is TGTGCCAGCAGCTTAGTTGGCATGGGGGCCTGGAAGACCCAGTACTTC. Translated: CASSLVGMGAWKTQYF.

The chain uses TRBV5-1 and TRBJ2-3; a possible D gene is TRBD1 (6 bases). The germline V gene encodes CDR1 SGHRS and CDR2 YFSETQ. The ends were cut back, 2 bases at V and 0 bases at J, with 10 bases in the middle. The CDR3 has 15 amino acids. CDR3 sequence reads: CASSFTGQSTDTQYF. The CDR3 nucleotides are TGCGCCAGCAGCTTCACGGGACAAAGCACAGATACGCAGTATTTT.

This chain uses TRBV19 with TRBJ1-2, with TRBD1 matching 7 bases. J was trimmed by 1 base and V by 4 bases; bases with no gene match: 12. CDR1 and CDR2 from the germline V gene are LNHDA and SQIVND (reference sequence). The length of the CDR3 is 17 residues. CDR3 sequence reads: CASSNLRTGAYNYGYTF. CDR3 coding DNA: TGTGCCAGTAGTAACCTCCGAACAGGGGCTTATAACTATGGCTACACCTTC.

This clone appeared once. The chain has TRBV5-6 and TRBJ2-4; TRBD1 is a possible D gene (5 bases). Germline V gene data show CDR1 as SGHDT and CDR2 as YYEEEE. V was cut by 2 bases and J by 4 bases, with 10 bases left in between. CDR3 length: 14 amino acids. The CDR3 DNA reads as TGTGCCAGCAGCTTACAGGAATCAAAAAACATTCAGTACTTC. Its translation is CASSLQESKNIQYF. Together with reference TRBV5-6 and TRBJ2-4, the CDR3 gives the full variable domain: DAGVTQSPTHLIKTRGQQVTLRCSPKSGHDTVSWYQQALGQGPQFIFQYYEEEERQRGNFPDRFSGHQFPNYSSELNVNALLLGDSALYLCASSLQESKNIQYFGAGTRLSVL.

The chain is built from TRBV6-1 and TRBJ1-2, with 7 nucleotides matching TRBD1. The germline gives CDR1 MNHNS, CDR2 SASEGT. V shed 4 bases and J 2 bases; nucleotides not matched to a gene: 7. This CDR3 region has 15 residues. CDR3 protein: CASSGSLQGNYGYTF. The CDR3 DNA sequence: TGTGCCAGCAGTGGCTCCTTACAGGGGAACTATGGCTACACCTTC.

The CDR3 DNA reads TGCAGCGTTGTATCCGAGGACAGTCCTCTGGGAGCCAACGTCCTGACTTTC. Translating gives CSVVSEDSPLGANVLTF. The chain employs TRBV29-1 and TRBJ2-6; possible D gene TRBD1, 6 bases. CDR1 and CDR2 from the germline V gene are SQVTM and ANQGSEA. The CDR3 sequence is 17 residues long. V was cut by 4 bases and J by 7 bases, with 23 bases left in between.

The CDR3 here is CASSLGGPGTDTQYF. The CDR3 nucleotides read TGTGCCAGCTCCCTAGGGGGCCCAGGTACAGATACGCAGTATTTT. The genes are TRBV5-4 and TRBJ2-3; TRBD1 matches 7 bases. Germline CDR1 is SGHNT and CDR2 is YYREEE (reference sequence). This CDR3 spans 15 amino acids. V was pared by 7 bases and J by 3 bases, with 11 bases of the junction left unmatched.

The rearrangement links TRBV15 to TRBJ2-1, with TRBD1 matching 8 bases. Germline V CDR1 and CDR2: LNHNV, YYDKDF (reference sequence). J lost 4 bases, V lost 0 bases, and 11 bases had no gene match. This CDR3 spans 18 amino acids. The CDR3 DNA follows: TGTGCCACCAGCAGAGATGCAGCCCGACAGGGGAGGTACAATGAGCAGTTCTTC. Amino acids: CATSRDAARQGRYNEQFF.

The chain joins TRBV7-2 to TRBJ2-5; TRBD1 matches at 8 bases. The junction had 6 bases not matched to a gene; V was cut back by 2 bases and J by 4 bases. Germline loops: CDR1 SGHTA, CDR2 FQGNSA. The CDR3 is made up of 15 amino acids. The CDR3 is CASSLHRGLGETQYF. The CDR3, as DNA: TGTGCCAGCAGCTTACACAGGGGGTTGGGAGAGACCCAGTACTTC.

This clone was counted only a few times. The CDR3 coding sequence is TGTGCCTGGAGGCCCGACAGGGGGGGCACTGAAGCTTTCTTT. This codes for CAWRPDRGGTEAFF. V and J are TRBV30 and TRBJ1-1; 9 positions match TRBD1. This CDR3 has 14 amino acids. Unmatched junction bases numbered 6, after V lost 3 bases and J lost 4 bases. From germline, CDR1 is GTSNPN and CDR2 SVGIG (reference sequence).

This clone was detected only once. The CDR3 DNA sequence: TGTGCCACCCCACAGGTTAATCAGCCCCAGCATTTT. Its protein product is CATPQVNQPQHF. The gene calls are TRBV14 and TRBJ1-5; D is possibly TRBD1 (5 bases). The germline V gene encodes CDR1 SGHDN and CDR2 FVKESK. The CDR3 extends over 12 amino acids. Between the trimmed V and J ends, which lost 10 bases and 4 bases, there was a span of 11 bases.

The chain couples TRBV30 to TRBJ2-2; no clear D gene. Looked up from germline, CDR1 is GTSNPN and CDR2 is SVGIG (reference sequence). V lost 5 bases and J 2 bases, leaving 15 bases between the germline ends. CDR3 length equals 15 residues. DNA for the CDR3: TGTGCCTGGGGTAACGACCCGCGAAACACCGGGGAGCTGTTTTTT. Protein product: CAWGNDPRNTGELFF.

The rearrangement uses TRBV2 and TRBJ2-2, with TRBD2 identical over 8 bases. J was trimmed by 1 base and V by 8 bases; bases with no gene match: 6. Germline CDR1 SNHLY, CDR2 FYNNEI. The CDR3 runs 15 residues. The CDR3, as DNA: TGTGCCAGCCGCCCGGGACTAGGGAACACCGGGGAGCTGTTTTTT. It specifies CASRPGLGNTGELFF.

The rearrangement uses TRBV14 and TRBJ2-1; 9 bases align to TRBD2. Trimming cost V 1 base and J 0 bases; bases outside gene matches: 7. Germline values: CDR1 SGHDN, CDR2 FVKESK. This CDR3 has 18 amino acids. Here the CDR3 reads CASSQVASGDPSYNEQFF. CDR3 in DNA: TGTGCCAGCAGCCAAGTGGCTAGCGGGGACCCCTCCTACAATGAGCAGTTCTTC.

The V call is TRBV18, the J call TRBJ2-2; D possibly uses TRBD1 or TRBD2 (5 bases each). This CDR3 spans 16 amino acids. Germline-derived CDR1 and CDR2 are KGHSH and LQKENI. V was clipped by 0 bases and J by 8 bases, with 16 bases between them. CDR3 in amino acids: CASSPPGGQIAGELFF. As DNA, the CDR3 is TGTGCCAGCTCACCACCTGGAGGACAAATAGCTGGGGAGCTGTTTTTT.

The rearrangement links TRBV7-2 to TRBJ1-2, with a possible D match to TRBD1 (5 bases). This CDR3 contains 15 residues. The germline V gene encodes CDR1 SGHTA and CDR2 FQGNSA. V shed 1 base and J shed 6 bases, with 15 bases lying between them. The CDR3 DNA reads TGTGCCAGCAGCTTAGGGGTTGGGAGGACACATGGCTACACCTTC. It codes for CASSLGVGRTHGYTF. Complete variable domain (other parts from reference TRBV7-2 and TRBJ1-2): GAGVSQSPSNKVTEKGKDVELRCDPISGHTALYWYRQSLGQGLEFLIYFQGNSAPDKSGLPSDRFSAERTGGSVSTLTIQRTQQEDSAVYLCASSLGVGRTHGYTFGSGTRLTVV.

This chain joins TRBV10-3 and TRBJ2-7, with D perhaps matching TRBD2 (5 bases). Looked up from germline, CDR1 is ENHRY and CDR2 is SYGVKD. Trimming took 0 bases from V and 9 from J, leaving 12 bases between them. CDR3 length: 13 amino acids. CDR3 nucleotides: TGTGCCATCAGTGAGTCGCCTAGCCGCCGGCAGTACTTC. Protein: CAISESPSRRQYF.

The chain is built from TRBV15 and TRBJ2-2; 9 positions agree with TRBD2. Germline V gives CDR1 LNHNV, CDR2 YYDKDF (reference sequence). This CDR3 region has 17 residues. The ends lost 1 base at V and 4 bases at J; junction bases unmatched: 7. The CDR3 bases are TGTGCCACCAGCAGAGGGATAGCGGGGGAGGGCACCGGGGAGCTGTTTTTT. Translated, it gives CATSRGIAGEGTGELFF. Supplemented by reference TRBV15 and TRBJ2-2, the full variable domain reads DAMVIQNPRYQVTQFGKPVTLSCSQTLNHNVMYWYQQKSSQAPKLLFHYYDKDFNNEADTPDNFQSRRPNTSFCFLDIRSPGLGDTAMYLCATSRGIAGEGTGELFFGEGSRLTVL.

The V and J genes are TRBV4-1 and TRBJ1-5, with D possibly TRBD1 on 6 matching bases. CDR3 length equals 15 residues. From germline, CDR1 is MGHRA and CDR2 YSYEKL. Trimming stripped 4 bases from V and 6 bases from J, with 16 bases between. CDR3 amino acids: CASSPRDGGFQPQHF. Here the CDR3 DNA reads TGCGCCAGCAGCCCCCGGGATGGGGGCTTTCAGCCCCAGCATTTT.

This chain links TRBV7-6 with TRBJ2-2; D is unclear. In germline, CDR1 is SGHVS, CDR2 FNYEAQ. Trimming removed 5 bases at V and 5 bases at J, with 9 bases between. The CDR3 runs 13 residues. The DNA of the CDR3 is TGTGCCAGCAGCCCGTGGAGAACCGGGGAGCTGTTTTTT. Encoded protein: CASSPWRTGELFF.

The gene calls are TRBV11-2 and TRBJ1-3; weak D call: TRBD1 (5 bases). Trimming shortened V by 1 base and J by 6 bases, and 13 bases separated the two germline ends. The CDR3 is 15 amino acids. CDR1 is SGHAT and CDR2 is FQNNGV in the germline V gene. CDR3 region: CASSLGPLGLNTIYF. The CDR3 DNA sequence: TGTGCCAGCAGCTTAGGGCCTCTGGGGCTAAACACCATATATTTT.

This clone was recorded only once. This chain connects TRBV6-1 to TRBJ2-3; TRBD2 aligns across 16 bases. V lost 3 bases to trimming and J lost 4 bases; unmatched junction nucleotides: 4. This CDR3 comprises 17 residues. Germline V gene lookup returns CDR1 MNHNS and CDR2 SASEGT. CDR3 DNA sequence: TGTGCCAGCAGTGATTCGGGACTAGCGGGAGGGCCAGATACGCAGTATTTT. Residues: CASSDSGLAGGPDTQYF.

The chain combines TRBV10-2 with TRBJ2-1, with D maybe TRBD2 (5 bases). V was pared by 5 bases and J by 7 bases, with 27 bases between. The CDR3 is 18 amino acids. From germline, CDR1 is WSHSY and CDR2 SAAADI. This chain's CDR3 is CASSRTIPRGSRENEQFF. The CDR3 bases are TGCGCCAGCAGTCGAACTATCCCGCGCGGATCGAGGGAAAATGAGCAGTTCTTC.